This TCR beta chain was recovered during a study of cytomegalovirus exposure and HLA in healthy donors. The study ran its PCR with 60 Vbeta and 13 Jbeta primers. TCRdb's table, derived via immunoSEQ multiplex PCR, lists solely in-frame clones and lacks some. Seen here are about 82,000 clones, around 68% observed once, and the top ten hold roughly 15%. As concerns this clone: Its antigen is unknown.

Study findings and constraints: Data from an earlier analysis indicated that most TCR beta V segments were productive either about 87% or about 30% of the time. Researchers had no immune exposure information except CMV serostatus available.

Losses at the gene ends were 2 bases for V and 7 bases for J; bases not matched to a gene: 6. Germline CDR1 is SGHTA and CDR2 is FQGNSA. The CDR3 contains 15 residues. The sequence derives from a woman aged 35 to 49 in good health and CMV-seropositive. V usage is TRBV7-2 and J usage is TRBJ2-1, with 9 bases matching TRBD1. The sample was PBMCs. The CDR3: CASSLRGTGRNEQFF. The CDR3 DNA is TGTGCCAGCAGCTTAAGAGGGACAGGGCGGAATGAGCAGTTCTTC.